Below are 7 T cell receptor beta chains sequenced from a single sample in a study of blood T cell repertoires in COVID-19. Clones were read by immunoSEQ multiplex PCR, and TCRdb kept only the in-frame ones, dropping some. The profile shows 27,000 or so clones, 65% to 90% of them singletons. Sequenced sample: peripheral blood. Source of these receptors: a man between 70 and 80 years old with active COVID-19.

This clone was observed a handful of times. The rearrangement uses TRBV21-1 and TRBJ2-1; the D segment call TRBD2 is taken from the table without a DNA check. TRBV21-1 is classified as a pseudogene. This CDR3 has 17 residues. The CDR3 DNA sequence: TGTGCCAGGGGAACTTTAGCGGGAGGGTGGCTTCGCAATGAGCAGTTCTTC. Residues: CARGTLAGGWLRNEQFF.

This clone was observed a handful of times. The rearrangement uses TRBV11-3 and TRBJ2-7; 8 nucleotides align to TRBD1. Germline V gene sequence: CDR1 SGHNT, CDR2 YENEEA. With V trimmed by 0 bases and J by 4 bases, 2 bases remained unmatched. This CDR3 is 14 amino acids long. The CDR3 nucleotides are TGTGCCAGCAGCTTAGAGACAGGGGATTACGAGCAGTACTTC. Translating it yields CASSLETGDYEQYF.

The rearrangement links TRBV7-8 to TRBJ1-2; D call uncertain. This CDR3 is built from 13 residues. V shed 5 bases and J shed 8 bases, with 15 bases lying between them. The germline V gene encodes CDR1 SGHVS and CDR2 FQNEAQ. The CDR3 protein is CASSPRTEWGYTF. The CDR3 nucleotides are TGTGCCAGCAGCCCGCGAACTGAATGGGGCTACACCTTC. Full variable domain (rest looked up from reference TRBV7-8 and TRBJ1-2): GAGVSQSPRYKVAKRGQDVALRCDPISGHVSLFWYQQALGQGPEFLTYFQNEAQLDKSGLPSDRFFAERPEGSVSTLKIQRTQQEDSAVYLCASSPRTEWGYTFGSGTRLTVV.

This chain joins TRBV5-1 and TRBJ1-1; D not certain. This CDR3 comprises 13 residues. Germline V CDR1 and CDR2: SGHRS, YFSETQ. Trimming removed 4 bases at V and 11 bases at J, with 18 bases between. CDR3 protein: CASSPREAGRAFF. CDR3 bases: TGCGCCAGCAGCCCGAGGGAGGCTGGAAGGGCTTTCTTT.

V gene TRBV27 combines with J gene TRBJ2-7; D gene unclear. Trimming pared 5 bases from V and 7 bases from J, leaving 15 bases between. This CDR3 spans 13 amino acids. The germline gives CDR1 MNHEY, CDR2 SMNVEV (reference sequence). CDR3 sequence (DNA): TGTGCCAGCAGTATCCGGCGGTTAGAGGAGCAGTACTTC. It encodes CASSIRRLEEQYF.

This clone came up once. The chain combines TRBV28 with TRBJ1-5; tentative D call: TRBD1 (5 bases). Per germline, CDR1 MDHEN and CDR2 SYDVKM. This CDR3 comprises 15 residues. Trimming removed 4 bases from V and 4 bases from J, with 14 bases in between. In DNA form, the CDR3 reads TGTGCCAGCAGTTCCCATGGGGGGGGAAATCAGCCCCAGCATTTT. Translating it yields CASSSHGGGNQPQHF.

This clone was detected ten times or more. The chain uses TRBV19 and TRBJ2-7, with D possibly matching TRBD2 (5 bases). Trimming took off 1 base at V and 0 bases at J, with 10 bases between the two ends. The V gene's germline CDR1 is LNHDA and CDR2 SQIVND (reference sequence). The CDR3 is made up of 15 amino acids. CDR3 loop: CASSIGRGVSYEQYF. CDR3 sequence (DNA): TGTGCCAGTAGTATAGGACGGGGAGTCTCCTACGAGCAGTACTTC.